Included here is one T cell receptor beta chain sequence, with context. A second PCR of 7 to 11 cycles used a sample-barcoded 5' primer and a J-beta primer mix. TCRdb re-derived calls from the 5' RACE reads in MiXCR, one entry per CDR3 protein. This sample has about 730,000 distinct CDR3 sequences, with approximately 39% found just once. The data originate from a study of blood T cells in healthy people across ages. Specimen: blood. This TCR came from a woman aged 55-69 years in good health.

The CDR3 nucleotides are TGTGCCAGCAGCCAAGGTGGAGACAGGGGGAAAGAGACCCAGTTCTTC. This encodes CASSQGGDRGKETQFF. This chain joins TRBV4-2 and TRBJ2-1; 9 positions match TRBD1. The CDR3 length is 16 residues. Germline V CDR1 and CDR2: LGHNA, YNFKEQ. After removal of 1 base from V and 13 bases from J, the junction contained 14 bases not matched to a gene.